What follows are 2 T cell receptor beta chains derived from one specimen sequenced in a study of T cell responses to AZD1222 COVID-19 vaccine. The protocol was immunoSEQ multiplex PCR, while the TCRdb copy is restricted to in-frame clones and leaves out a portion. This table holds 95,000 to 150,000 clones, about nine tenths found once. The sequencing here drew on peripheral blood, taken on day 0 of AZD1222 vaccination. The receptor source for this set is an adult in good health.

Concerning this clone itself: The same CDR3 is also encoded by other DNA sequences in this sample. J is TRBJ2-7 and V is TRBV5-3, with a possible D match to TRBD1 (6 bases). TRBV5-3 is reported as an ORF; its role is uncertain. V lost 2 bases to trimming and J lost 4 bases, with 16 bases between them. This CDR3 comprises 15 residues. The CDR3 DNA is TGTGCCAGAAGCTTACCGGGACACCGGACTTACGAGCAGTACTTC. Amino acids: CARSLPGHRTYEQYF.

The J gene is TRBJ1-1, the V gene TRBV11-2; D call uncertain. Trimming removed 5 bases at V and 0 bases at J, with 7 bases between. Germline CDR1 and CDR2: SGHAT and FQNNGV. The CDR3 is 13 amino acids. Written as DNA, the CDR3 is TGTGCCAGCAGCCGACAACTGAACACTGAAGCTTTCTTT. Translated: CASSRQLNTEAFF.